Below, 15 T cell receptor beta chains from the same sample are listed, as sequenced in a study of blood T cell repertoires in COVID-19. The protocol was immunoSEQ multiplex PCR, while the TCRdb copy is restricted to in-frame clones and leaves out a portion. This table has 25,000 to 35,000 clones, about 84% appearing once. The sample consisted of peripheral blood. These receptors were obtained from a woman of 80 years or more with acute or convalescent COVID-19.

This chain uses TRBV7-6 with TRBJ2-3; 8 nucleotides match TRBD1. Germline CDR1 SGHVS, CDR2 FNYEAQ. Unmatched junction bases numbered 10, after V lost 7 bases and J lost 1 base. There are 16 residues in the CDR3. This chain's CDR3 is CASTQNPTGGTDTQYF. CDR3 bases: TGTGCCAGCACCCAAAATCCGACAGGGGGCACAGATACGCAGTATTTT.

The chain couples TRBV11-2 to TRBJ2-7, with 7 bases fitting TRBD2. V lost 5 bases, J lost 6 bases, and 7 bases stayed unmatched. CDR1 SGHAT and CDR2 FQNNGV come from the germline V gene. The CDR3 loop spans 13 amino acids. The CDR3 protein is CASSIGEGVEQYF. CDR3 nucleotide sequence: TGTGCCAGCAGCATAGGGGAGGGAGTCGAGCAGTACTTC.

The rearrangement links TRBV9 to TRBJ2-5, with TRBD1 matching 8 bases. This CDR3 region has 14 residues. V lost 4 bases to trimming and J lost 1 base; unmatched junction nucleotides: 3. CDR1 and CDR2 (germline): SGDLS, YYNGEE. CDR3 in amino acids: CASSTGQAQETQYF. CDR3 nucleotides: TGTGCCAGCAGCACGGGACAGGCCCAAGAGACCCAGTACTTC.

This clone was seen a handful of times. V gene TRBV24-1 combines with J gene TRBJ1-1, with no clear D. The CDR3 covers 14 residues. The V end lost 1 base, the J end lost 7 bases, and 12 bases lay between the germline ends. Germline loops: CDR1 KGHDR, CDR2 SFDVKD. The CDR3 nucleotides read TGTGCCACCAGTGATTTACGTGAGCTTGTTGAAGCTTTCTTT. Protein sequence: CATSDLRELVEAFF.

Comment on this clone: One end of the junction fails to match germline, which may point to a read error. This chain links TRBV7-7 with TRBJ2-3; 7 nucleotides align to TRBD2. CDR3 length equals 16 residues. Germline CDR1 SSHAT, CDR2 FNYEAQ (reference sequence). Written as DNA, the CDR3 is TGTGCTAGCAGCCCTGACTCCCGGGGGGGCACAGATACGCAGTATTTT. Residues: CASSPDSRGGTDTQYF. Combining the CDR3 with reference TRBV7-7 and TRBJ2-3 gives the whole variable domain GAGVSQSPRYKVTKRGQDVTLRCDPISSHATLYWYQQALGQGPEFLTYFNYEAQPDKSGLPSDRFSAERPEGSISTLTIQRTEQRDSAMYRCASSPDSRGGTDTQYFGPGTRLTVL.

V and J are TRBV5-4 and TRBJ2-7; D might be TRBD2 (5 bases). Looked up from germline, CDR1 is SGHNT and CDR2 is YYREEE (reference sequence). The V end lost 3 bases, the J end lost 0 bases, and 13 bases lay between the germline ends. The CDR3 runs to 15 residues. The CDR3 spells CASSYTGFYSYEQYF. Written as DNA, the CDR3 is TGTGCCAGCAGCTACACGGGATTCTACTCCTACGAGCAGTACTTC.

There are a few counts of this clone. This sequence joins TRBV7-8 and TRBJ2-5; 8 nucleotides line up with TRBD2. V dropped 3 bases and J dropped 4; count of bases not matched to a gene: 7. The CDR3 extends over 15 amino acids. Germline CDR1 and CDR2: SGHVS and FQNEAQ. Here the CDR3 reads CASSFSREGIETQYF. The CDR3 nucleotides are TGTGCCAGCAGCTTCTCACGGGAGGGGATAGAGACCCAGTACTTC.

Only one count was recorded for this clone. CDR3 DNA: TGTGCCTTCGACAGGGGTGGCGCAGATACGCAGTATTTT. Protein product: CAFDRGGADTQYF. The chain employs TRBV30 and TRBJ2-3; 8 nucleotides agree with TRBD1. Germline V gene data show CDR1 as GTSNPN and CDR2 as SVGIG (reference sequence). This CDR3 region has 13 residues. V lost 7 bases, J lost 4 bases, and 7 bases stayed unmatched.

The gene calls are TRBV2 and TRBJ2-1; perhaps TRBD1 as D (6 bases). Trimming removed 8 bases from V and 2 bases from J, with 10 bases in between. From germline, CDR1 is SNHLY and CDR2 FYNNEI. This CDR3 is built from 13 residues. In nucleotides, the CDR3 is TGTGCCAGCTCAAGGACAGCCTACAATGAGCAGTTCTTC. The encoded protein is CASSRTAYNEQFF.

The chain has TRBV9 and TRBJ2-1; D is ambiguous. CDR1 and CDR2 (germline): SGDLS, YYNGEE. The CDR3 spans 15 residues. The ends were cut back, 3 bases at V and 7 bases at J, with 17 bases in the middle. This chain's CDR3 is CASSASVTAGNEQFF. The CDR3 DNA reads TGTGCCAGCAGCGCGTCGGTAACAGCAGGAAATGAGCAGTTCTTC.

V usage is TRBV28 and J usage is TRBJ2-7, with TRBD1 matching 9 bases. The CDR3 loop spans 16 amino acids. Germline V lookup: CDR1 MDHEN, CDR2 SYDVKM. V gave up 3 bases and J gave up 4 bases; unmatched junction bases: 10. The CDR3 DNA is TGTGCCAGCAGTTTGGGACAGGGCCTAAAGCCTTACGAGCAGTACTTC. Amino acids: CASSLGQGLKPYEQYF. Using reference TRBV28 and TRBJ2-7 for the parts outside the CDR3, the full variable domain is DVKVTQSSRYLVKRTGEKVFLECVQDMDHENMFWYRQDPGLGLRLIYFSYDVKMKEKGDIPEGYSVSREKKERFSLILESASTNQTSMYLCASSLGQGLKPYEQYFGPGTRLTVT.

This clone came up once. The chain carries TRBV5-1 and TRBJ2-2; TRBD2 matches 9 bases. This CDR3 is 16 amino acids long. The germline V gene has CDR1 SGHRS and CDR2 YFSETQ. The ends lost 4 bases at V and 7 bases at J; junction bases unmatched: 11. This CDR3 reads CASSLNRGGAFGELFF. CDR3 DNA sequence: TGCGCCAGCAGCCTGAATCGCGGGGGGGCCTTCGGGGAGCTGTTTTTT. The entire variable domain, with the rest obtained from reference TRBV5-1 and TRBJ2-2, is as follows: KAGVTQTPRYLIKTRGQQVTLSCSPISGHRSVSWYQQTPGQGLQFLFEYFSETQRNKGNFPGRFSGRQFSNSRSEMNVSTLELGDSALYLCASSLNRGGAFGELFFGEGSRLTVL.

The chain employs TRBV14 and TRBJ1-1; 7 nucleotides align to TRBD1. From germline, CDR1 is SGHDN and CDR2 FVKESK. The V gene end was trimmed by 3 bases and the J gene end by 10 bases; junction bases not matched to a gene: 5. This CDR3 contains 12 residues. CDR3 region: CASSHDRVIAFF. The CDR3 region has the DNA TGTGCCAGCAGCCACGACAGGGTTATAGCTTTCTTT.

This clone has just one count. The V call is TRBV11-2, the J call TRBJ2-7; weak D call: TRBD2 (6 bases). V lost 5 bases and J 1 base, leaving 12 bases between the germline ends. The CDR3 extends over 14 amino acids. Germline V gene sequence: CDR1 SGHAT, CDR2 FQNNGV. The DNA for the CDR3 is TGTGCCAGCAGCGACCGACGGGGGTCCTACGAGCAGTACTTC. Amino acids: CASSDRRGSYEQYF.

This clone occurred a few times. The chain carries TRBV29-1 and TRBJ1-4; weak D call: TRBD1 (5 bases). From germline, CDR1 is SQVTM and CDR2 ANQGSEA. Between the trimmed V and J ends, which lost 3 bases and 8 bases, there was a span of 13 bases. The CDR3 runs 13 residues. CDR3 loop: CSVDRGAGEKLFF. The CDR3, as DNA: TGCAGCGTTGATCGCGGGGCAGGGGAAAAACTGTTTTTT.